These 3 T cell receptor beta chains came from one sample sequenced in a study of early T cells in non-severe SARS-CoV-2 infection. TCRdb reprocessed the 5' RACE reads with MiXCR, giving one entry per CDR3 protein. Of around 80,000 distinct CDR3 sequences in the sample, about 12% were seen once. Sequences were obtained from whole blood. These receptors were taken from an adult who was a healthcare worker with PCR-confirmed SARS-CoV-2 infection or an uninfected control (not recorded which).

This clonotype has only a few counts. The chain couples TRBV28 to TRBJ1-5; D uncertain. The CDR3 loop spans 12 amino acids. Trimming took off 4 bases at V and 5 bases at J, with 6 bases between the two ends. Germline-derived CDR1 and CDR2 are MDHEN and SYDVKM. The CDR3: CASSSSHQPQHF. As DNA, the CDR3 is TGTGCCAGCAGTTCCAGTCATCAGCCCCAGCATTTT. Full variable domain (rest looked up from reference TRBV28 and TRBJ1-5): DVKVTQSSRYLVKRTGEKVFLECVQDMDHENMFWYRQDPGLGLRLIYFSYDVKMKEKGDIPEGYSVSREKKERFSLILESASTNQTSMYLCASSSSHQPQHFGDGTRLSIL.

The sample holds a few counts of this clonotype. The chain combines TRBV7-3 with TRBJ2-2, with unresolved D. V lost 1 base and J 7 bases, leaving 7 bases between the germline ends. The CDR3 contains 13 residues. Germline V CDR1 and CDR2: SGHTA, FQGTGA. CDR3 sequence reads: CASSLMSSGELFF. The CDR3 nucleotides read TGTGCCAGCAGCTTAATGTCGAGCGGGGAGCTGTTTTTT.

V is TRBV29-1 and J is TRBJ2-7, with D possibly being TRBD1 or TRBD2 (5 bases each). CDR1 is SQVTM, CDR2 ANQGSEA, per germline. The CDR3 covers 13 residues. Trimming took 5 bases from V and 4 from J, leaving 15 bases between them. DNA of the CDR3: TGCAGCGTTTCCGGGGCAGTGAGGTACGAGCAGTACTTC. It encodes CSVSGAVRYEQYF.